This is a list of T cell receptor beta chains from one sample in a study of blood T cells in healthy people across ages. MiXCR was run by TCRdb on the 5' RACE reads, yielding one entry per CDR3 protein. The repertoire holds approximately 880,000 distinct CDR3 sequences, with roughly 43% as singletons. The specimen sequenced was blood. All receptors derive from a young man in good health. Both conserved end residues are part of each CDR3. A D gene is named only where the DNA matches it firmly. Rows may omit the clone size; those that give it use once, few, many or a size class.

d_call,v_call,clone_size,j_call,cdr3_nt,cdr3_aa
-,TRBV5-1,few,TRBJ2-7,TGCGCCAGCAGCTTTCGGTCCTTAAGCTCCTACGAGCAGTACTTC,CASSFRSLSSYEQYF
TRBD1,TRBV15,-,TRBJ1-2,TGTGCCACCAGCAGAGAGGGGACAGGCTATGGCTACACCTTC,CATSREGTGYGYTF
-,TRBV6-5,-,TRBJ2-3,TGTGCCAGCAGTACGGGACTCCGGGGGGATACGCAGTATTTT,CASSTGLRGDTQYF
-,TRBV5-1,few,TRBJ2-7,TGCGCCAGCAGCTTGACGGCGTTACACGAGCAGTACTTC,CASSLTALHEQYF
TRBD1,TRBV20-1,-,TRBJ1-2,TGCAGTGCTAGAGAGTACCGGGACAGGGGGCAAAGAGACTATGGCTACACCTTC,CSAREYRDRGQRDYGYTF
-,TRBV3-1,-,TRBJ2-1,TGTGCCAGCAGCCGGGGGGATAGAAATGAGCAGTTCTTC,CASSRGDRNEQFF
-,TRBV7-9,-,TRBJ1-1,TGTGCCAGCAGCTTAGTTTCGGACGGAGAAAACACTGAAGCTTTCTTT,CASSLVSDGENTEAFF
-,TRBV11-3,-,TRBJ2-3,TGTGCCAGCAGCTTATTCGAAGGCGGACGCGGAGATACGCAGTATTTT,CASSLFEGGRGDTQYF
-,TRBV7-2,-,TRBJ2-2,TGTGCCAGCATTTTCAGGTCGGGCACCGGGGAGCTGTTTTTT,CASIFRSGTGELFF
TRBD2,TRBV4-1,many,TRBJ2-7,TGCGCCAGCAGCCAAGGCGGTCTAGCGGGGGCCGAGCAGTACTTC,CASSQGGLAGAEQYF
TRBD2,TRBV4-2,-,TRBJ2-5,TGTGCCAGCAGCCCCCTCGGAGCTAGCGGGGGGGAAGGGACCCAGTACTTC,CASSPLGASGGEGTQYF
TRBD2,TRBV27,many,TRBJ2-5,TGTGCCAGCAGTTTATCTGCTAGCGGGGGGCCAGAGACCCAGTACTTC,CASSLSASGGPETQYF
-,TRBV7-2,-,TRBJ1-1,TGTGCCACCCAAACGGGGGACCTAAACACTGAAGCTTTCTTT,CATQTGDLNTEAFF
-,TRBV6-5,many,TRBJ2-7,TGTGCCAGCAGTAACGGAAACTCCTACGAGCAGTACTTC,CASSNGNSYEQYF
-,TRBV6-4,few,TRBJ2-2,TGTGCCAGCTCTACAGGGATGGACACCGGGGAGCTGTTTTTT,CASSTGMDTGELFF
-,TRBV5-1,-,TRBJ1-5,TGCGCCAGCAGCTTGGCTGGCAGGGATGGTCAGCCCCAGCATTTT,CASSLAGRDGQPQHF
-,TRBV6-2/TRBV6-3,many,TRBJ2-2,TGTGCCAGCAGTGCGAGGGATACCGGGGAGCTGTTTTTT,CASSARDTGELFF
-,TRBV7-3,-,TRBJ1-1,TGTGCCAGCAGCTTAGATTCGGTTGCTGAAGCTTTCTTT,CASSLDSVAEAFF
-,TRBV5-1,few,TRBJ2-3,TGCGCCAGCAGCTCGGGGCCTGCCCCAGATACGCAGTATTTT,CASSSGPAPDTQYF
TRBD1,TRBV27,-,TRBJ1-5,TGTGCCAGCAGTTCCCTGACAGGGGGTGGTCAGCCCCAGCATTTT,CASSSLTGGGQPQHF
TRBD2,TRBV7-2,-,TRBJ2-5,TGTGCCAGCAGCTGGTCTCCTTTAGCGGGGGGATTAAAGACCCAGTACTTC,CASSWSPLAGGLKTQYF
-,TRBV12-5,-,TRBJ2-7,TGTGCTAGTGGTTTGGTACTTGAGGGCAGCTCCTACAATGAGCAGTACTTC,CASGLVLEGSSYNEQYF